This T cell receptor beta chain appears in the sequencing data of a study of T cells in women clearing cervical HPV infection. For the study at large: Case blood drawn at lesion detection; control blood after infection cleared.

Findings of the study overall: Richness differences could reflect unmeasured T-cell content per sample.

Concerning this clone itself: Antigen: not known.

Sequencing used immunoSEQ multiplex PCR; TCRdb keeps in-frame clones, though not all of them. Its clone listing holds about 24,000 clones. The clonotype originates from a woman aged 18-70 years with a cervical HPV16 infection that either progressed to CIN3+ or cleared (not recorded which). Sequenced material: blood buffy coat.

CDR3 in amino acids: CATSRDFWTTGTSGSSYNEQFF. The sequenced CDR3 bases are TGTGCCACCAGCAGAGATTTCTGGACAACCGGGACTAGCGGCAGCTCCTACAATGAG. The rearrangement joins TRBV15 to TRBJ2-1; the match to TRBD2 covers 11 bases. The sequence runs out 3 residues before the end of the CDR3; the remainder is reconstructed from the germline J gene. The CDR3 loop spans 22 amino acids. Germline CDR1 LNHNV, CDR2 YYDKDF (reference sequence). The trim removed 0 bases at V and 0 bases at J, leaving 16 bases unmatched.